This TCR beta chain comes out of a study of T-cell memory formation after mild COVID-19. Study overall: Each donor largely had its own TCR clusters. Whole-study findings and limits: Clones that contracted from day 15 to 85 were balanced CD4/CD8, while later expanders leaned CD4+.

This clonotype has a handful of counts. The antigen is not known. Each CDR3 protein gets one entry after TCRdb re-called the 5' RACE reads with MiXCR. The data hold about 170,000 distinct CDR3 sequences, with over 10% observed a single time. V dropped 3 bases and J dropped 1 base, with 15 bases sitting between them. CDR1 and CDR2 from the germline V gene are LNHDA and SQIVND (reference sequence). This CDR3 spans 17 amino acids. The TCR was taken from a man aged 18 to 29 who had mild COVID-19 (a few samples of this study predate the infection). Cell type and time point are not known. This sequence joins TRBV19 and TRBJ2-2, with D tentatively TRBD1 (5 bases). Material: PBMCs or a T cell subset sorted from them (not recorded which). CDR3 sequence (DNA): TGTGCCAGTAGTATGGACACAGTCCGGAAGAACACCGGGGAGCTGTTTTTT. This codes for CASSMDTVRKNTGELFF. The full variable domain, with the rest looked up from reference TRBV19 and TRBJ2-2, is DGGITQSPKYLFRKEGQNVTLSCEQNLNHDAMYWYRQDPGQGLRLIYYSQIVNDFQKGDIAEGYSVSREKKESFPLTVTSAQKNPTAFYLCASSMDTVRKNTGELFFGEGSRLTVL.